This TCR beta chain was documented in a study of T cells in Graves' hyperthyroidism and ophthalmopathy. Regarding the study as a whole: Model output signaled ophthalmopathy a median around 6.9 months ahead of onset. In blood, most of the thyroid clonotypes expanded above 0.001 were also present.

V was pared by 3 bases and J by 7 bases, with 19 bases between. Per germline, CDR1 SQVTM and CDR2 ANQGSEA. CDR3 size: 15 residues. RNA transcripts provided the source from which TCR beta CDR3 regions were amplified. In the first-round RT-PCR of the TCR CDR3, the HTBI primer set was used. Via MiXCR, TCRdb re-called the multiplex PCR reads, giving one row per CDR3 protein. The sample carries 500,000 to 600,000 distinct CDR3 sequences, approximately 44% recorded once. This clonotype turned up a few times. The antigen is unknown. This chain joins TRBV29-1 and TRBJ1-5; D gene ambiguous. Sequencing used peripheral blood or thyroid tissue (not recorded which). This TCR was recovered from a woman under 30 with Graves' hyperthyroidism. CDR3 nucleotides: TGCAGCGTTGACAGCCGAGGGAGAGGTGGGCAGCCCCAGCATTTT. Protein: CSVDSRGRGGQPQHF.